This T cell receptor (beta chain) was identified during a study of shared clonotypes between healthy human individuals (dated by TCRdb to the early 2020s). Regarding the study in general: The cohort included a few men and a couple of women between 18 and 49 years of age. Libraries were prepared and TCR repertoires were sequenced by different laboratories using diverse techniques, in order to increase sequencing depth and limit assay-specific biases. For each donor, CD4 naive and CD4 memory were each run on three plates, CD8 naive on two plates, and CD8 memory on one plate. Blood TCR repertoires of a handful of healthy adults were deeply sequenced to estimate repertoire size and the extent of clonotype sharing between individuals. Between about 0.9 and 9 billion PBMCs per donor were obtained by leukapheresis.

Paper-wide results and their limitations: Naive subsets generally had larger estimated clonotype richness than memory subsets did. Rarefaction of sorted-subset datasets indicated incomplete sequencing despite the large sequencing depth. Across four donors, approximately 4.6% of naive CD4, more than 3% of naive CD8, about 2.3% of memory CD4, and under 0.45% of memory CD8 clonotypes were shared. Clonotypes shared by all four sorted-subset donors showed higher generation probabilities than non-shared clonotypes. Because the study included only a small number of donors, the genetic and exposure-history diversity represented was limited. Sampling was restricted to blood, and TCR repertoires in tissues likely differ from the TCR repertoires found in blood. Pairwise subsampling led to the expectation that sequencing depth would affect the degree of clonotype sharing among donors.

Inclusive of the bounding cysteine and phenylalanine, the CDR3 is 15 residues long. Solely the CDR3 DNA is kept, with 45 bases framed from the first base. Using the deep immunoSEQ assay, multiplex PCR amplified TCR CDR3 regions from genomic DNA. Extracted genomic DNA from each cell subset was spread evenly across all wells of several immunoSEQ 96-well plates, with each plate serving as a replicate. For sorted subsets, approximately 190 ng genomic DNA, equal to tens of thousands of T cell genomes, was loaded into each replicate PCR. Purified libraries were quantified with a Qubit 3.0 fluorometer, sized on a Bioanalyzer 2100, and re-quantified with the KAPA Library Quantification kit. Every immunoSEQ 96-well plate was sequenced on a separate single-read 150-cycle Illumina NextSeq 550 flow cell. On the study's bioinformatics: The immunoSEQ output contained only junctional sequences without quality scores, so filtering could not match that applied to full-length reads. Sequences were annotated with PyIR, a Python wrapper for IgBLAST v1.9, using IMGT germline references to assign V/J genes and CDR3. Reads with weak V/J assignments (E-value above 1e-6), missing CDR3, stop codons, out-of-frame junctions, or ambiguous translated residues were removed. V3J clonotypes were defined as sequences sharing the same inferred V gene, J gene, and CDR3 amino acid sequence. To compute the percentage overlap between repertoires, the number of shared unique clonotypes was divided by the size of the smaller repertoire. RTK rarefaction, the Chao1 estimator, and Recon v2.1 estimates of unobserved clonotypes were used to assess repertoire richness. Generation probabilities were computed with OLGA for all TCRbeta clonotypes obtained by the gDNA method from several donors. This is the immuneACCESS table as TCRdb keeps it, with only in-frame sequences that have V and J called. A part of the clones is gone; compared with another copy, unresolved V genes explain less than half, and the rest is unexplained. V, J and clone size reflect that table, while D and trimming were determined from the DNA. The sample table holds around 700,000 clones, of which roughly 70% were seen once. The top ten clonotypes cover about 1.7% of the sample.

Only one count was recorded for this clone. There is no known antigen for this receptor. Per-nucleotide qualities are absent, and no much larger clonotype sits a single base away. The donors were healthy, HIV-negative adults with no recently reported acute infections or vaccinations. All donors were Caucasian adults living in Nashville, Tennessee, USA. CD4+ T cells were enriched by magnetic negative selection; naive cells were then positively selected on CD45RA, and the negative fraction formed the memory subset. After blood collection by leukapheresis, PBMCs were isolated using Ficoll-Histopaque density gradient centrifugation and then cryopreserved in the vapor phase of liquid nitrogen. Purity and quantity of every magnetically sorted T cell population were checked by analytical flow cytometry. Each sorted fraction had its genomic DNA isolated and then quantified by UV absorbance on a Nanodrop 2000c.

Sequencing was done on a sample of memory CD4+ T cells sorted from blood. The cell subset or site label on this specimen signifies: CD45RA-negative fraction. The receptor chain draws on TRBV21-1 and TRBJ2-3; the tabulated D call, TRBD2, remains unverified against the DNA. TRBV21-1 is classified as a pseudogene. The sequence was obtained from a woman under 40 in good health. The nucleotide sequence is given as TGTGCCAGCAGCAGTCTCGGGAGGGGCACAGATACGCAGTATTTT. It translates as CASSSLGRGTDTQYF.